What follows are 20 T cell receptor beta chains derived from one specimen sequenced in a study of control samples from healthy donors and cancer patients. TCRdb's table, derived via immunoSEQ multiplex PCR, lists solely in-frame clones and lacks some. The sample has roughly 130,000 clones, around 94% seen once. Material: PBMCs. Receptors were obtained from a man between 60 and 75 years old with colorectal cancer.

V is TRBV5-1 and J is TRBJ2-7, with a tentative D call TRBD2 (6 bases). V was pared by 3 bases and J by 2 bases, with 12 bases between. This CDR3 has 14 residues. CDR1 SGHRS and CDR2 YFSETQ come from the germline V gene. The CDR3 nucleotides read TGCGCCAGCAGCTGGGGGGACGCACCCTACGAGCAGTACTTC. It encodes CASSWGDAPYEQYF.

V and J are TRBV4-3 and TRBJ2-2; 8 nucleotides agree with TRBD1. Germline V CDR1 and CDR2: LGHNA, YSLEER. This CDR3 is built from 17 residues. J lost 5 bases, V lost 1 base, and 9 bases had no gene match. CDR3 in DNA: TGCGCCAGCAGCCAAGCCCGGACAGGGCATTTAACCGGGGAGCTGTTTTTT. It codes for CASSQARTGHLTGELFF.

This chain uses TRBV7-2 with TRBJ1-6; weak D call: TRBD1 (5 bases). Trimming removed 5 bases at V and 9 bases at J, with 11 bases between. Germline CDR1 reads SGHTA; CDR2 reads FQGNSA. This CDR3 has 13 residues. CDR3 residues: CASSQGPFSPLHF. CDR3 coding DNA: TGTGCCAGCAGCCAGGGACCTTTTTCACCCCTCCACTTT.

V and J are TRBV19 and TRBJ2-3; a weak D match, TRBD2 (5 bases). This CDR3 comprises 15 residues. V lost 3 bases and J lost 2, with 12 bases in between. The germline CDR1 and CDR2 sequences are LNHDA and SQIVND (reference sequence). This CDR3 reads CASSIGAGDTDTQYF. DNA of the CDR3: TGTGCCAGTAGTATCGGTGCGGGCGACACAGATACGCAGTATTTT.

The chain has TRBV30 and TRBJ2-7; D remains ambiguous. Trimming took off 2 bases at V and 4 bases at J, with 3 bases between the two ends. The CDR3 is 10 residues long. Per the germline V gene, CDR1 is GTSNPN and CDR2 is SVGIG (reference sequence). In DNA form, the CDR3 reads TGTGCCTGGAGTAGATACGAGCAGTACTTC. It encodes CAWSRYEQYF.

The chain recombines TRBV19 with TRBJ2-7; the D gene is possibly TRBD1 (5 bases). CDR3 length: 13 amino acids. CDR1 and CDR2 from the germline V gene are LNHDA and SQIVND (reference sequence). V gave up 4 bases and J gave up 2 bases, with 9 bases separating them. The CDR3 bases are TGTGCCAGTAGTAAGGCAGGGCCCTACGAGCAGTACTTC. It yields the protein CASSKAGPYEQYF.

This clone was found once. V gene TRBV19 combines with J gene TRBJ1-2; 10 nucleotides align to TRBD1. V shed 10 bases and J 2 bases; nucleotides not matched to a gene: 10. Per the germline V gene, CDR1 is LNHDA and CDR2 is SQIVND (reference sequence). The CDR3 loop spans 15 amino acids. CDR3 coding DNA: TGTGCCACCAAACTGGACAGGGGGTCAAACTATGGCTACACCTTC. As protein: CATKLDRGSNYGYTF.

CDR3 region: CASSYSGEGIQPQHF. Here the CDR3 DNA reads TGTGCCAGCAGTTACTCTGGGGAGGGGATTCAGCCCCAGCATTTT. This chain links TRBV6-5 with TRBJ1-5; D may be TRBD1 (5 bases). Trimming left V 0 bases short and J 6 bases short, with 12 bases between. CDR1 and CDR2 from the germline V gene are MNHEY and SVGAGI. The length of the CDR3 is 15 residues.

This rearrangement joins TRBV2 to TRBJ1-5; D perhaps matches TRBD1 (5 bases). Germline V gene data show CDR1 as SNHLY and CDR2 as FYNNEI. CDR3 length: 15 amino acids. V lost 3 bases, J lost 0 bases, and 9 bases lay in between. This chain's CDR3 is CASSDGGLSNQPQHF. As DNA, the CDR3 is TGTGCCAGCAGTGATGGGGGACTTAGCAATCAGCCCCAGCATTTT.

The chain uses TRBV4-1 and TRBJ2-1; D is unclear. V was clipped by 6 bases and J by 0 bases, with 12 bases between them. Per the germline V gene, CDR1 is MGHRA and CDR2 is YSYEKL. The CDR3 runs to 15 residues. The CDR3 coding sequence is TGCGCCAGCAGGATAACTGCCTCCTCCTACAATGAGCAGTTCTTC. Amino acids: CASRITASSYNEQFF.

This chain connects TRBV11-2 to TRBJ1-1; 7 positions match TRBD1. Germline lookup yields CDR1 SGHAT and CDR2 FQNNGV. The J segment lost 3 bases and the V segment lost 1 base, leaving 5 bases of the junction unmatched. This CDR3 is built from 15 residues. DNA for the CDR3: TGTGCCAGCAGCTTAGTTGCAGGGGGGGACACTGAAGCTTTCTTT. Translated, it gives CASSLVAGGDTEAFF.

This clone was seen only once. The chain employs TRBV18 and TRBJ2-7; 10 positions agree with TRBD1. This CDR3 spans 14 amino acids. CDR1 and CDR2 (germline): KGHSH, LQKENI. Trimming cost V 5 bases and J 4 bases; bases outside gene matches: 5. CDR3 nucleotide sequence: TGTGCCAGCTCAAGTTGGGACAGGGGTTACGAGCAGTACTTC. It yields the protein CASSSWDRGYEQYF.

This clone was detected only once. V usage is TRBV14 and J usage is TRBJ2-5; the match to TRBD1 covers 11 bases. The V gene end was trimmed by 3 bases and the J gene end by 9 bases; junction bases not matched to a gene: 9. The CDR3 has 15 residues. The germline gives CDR1 SGHDN, CDR2 FVKESK. The CDR3 DNA follows: TGTGCCAGCAGCCATCATTCCGGGACAGGGGGGGCCCAGTACTTC. Its protein product is CASSHHSGTGGAQYF.

This chain connects TRBV19 to TRBJ2-7; D is perhaps TRBD1 or TRBD2 (5 bases each). CDR3 size: 15 residues. The V gene's germline CDR1 is LNHDA and CDR2 SQIVND (reference sequence). Between the trimmed V and J ends, which lost 1 base and 5 bases, there was a span of 15 bases. CDR3 sequence: CASSIGRGRMDEQYF. CDR3 sequence (DNA): TGTGCCAGTAGTATAGGACGGGGCAGGATGGACGAGCAGTACTTC.

The rearrangement links TRBV24-1 to TRBJ1-5; 10 bases line up with TRBD1. The germline V gene has CDR1 KGHDR and CDR2 SFDVKD. With V trimmed by 4 bases and J by 2 bases, 7 bases remained unmatched. The CDR3 is 17 residues long. The CDR3 DNA reads TGTGCCACCAGTGACGGGGGACAGGGGTTGGGCAATCAGCCCCAGCATTTT. Translated, it gives CATSDGGQGLGNQPQHF.

The gene calls are TRBV19 and TRBJ1-5, with 12 bases identical to TRBD1. Germline trimming cut 5 bases from V and 6 bases from J; bases unmatched to any gene: 5. The CDR3 extends over 15 amino acids. Germline-derived CDR1 and CDR2 are LNHDA and SQIVND (reference sequence). CDR3 nucleotides: TGTGCCAGTAGTGGGACAGGGGGCGCAGCTCAGCCCCAGCATTTT. This gives the protein CASSGTGGAAQPQHF.

This clone has a single count. In nucleotides, the CDR3 is TGTGCCTGGACTACACTAGCGGGGTACGAGCAGTACTTC. It is translated as CAWTTLAGYEQYF. The rearrangement joins TRBV30 to TRBJ2-7; 10 bases align to TRBD2. The CDR3 is 13 residues long. Unmatched junction bases numbered 4, after V lost 4 bases and J lost 4 bases. Germline lookup yields CDR1 GTSNPN and CDR2 SVGIG (reference sequence).

This rearrangement joins TRBV4-1 to TRBJ1-6; D might be TRBD1 (6 bases). Between the trimmed V and J ends, which lost 0 bases and 0 bases, there was a span of 15 bases. Germline V gives CDR1 MGHRA, CDR2 YSYEKL. The CDR3 covers 19 residues. In DNA, the CDR3 is TGCGCCAGCAGCCAAGATCCAGGGGCTAGGAGCTCCTATAATTCACCCCTCCACTTT. Translated, it gives CASSQDPGARSSYNSPLHF.

The rearrangement uses TRBV5-1 and TRBJ1-3; D may be TRBD1 (5 bases). V was clipped by 0 bases and J by 0 bases, with 10 bases between them. Germline CDR1 and CDR2: SGHRS and YFSETQ. This CDR3 has 16 amino acids. DNA of the CDR3: TGCGCCAGCAGCTTGGGCGACAGCCTCTCTGGAAACACCATATATTTT. This codes for CASSLGDSLSGNTIYF.

This chain uses TRBV5-1 with TRBJ2-3; D unresolved. The CDR3 has 15 amino acids. Germline-derived CDR1 and CDR2 are SGHRS and YFSETQ. The V end was cut by 4 bases, the J end by 2 bases, with 14 bases between. This chain's CDR3 is CASSIDIFPTDTQYF. CDR3 in DNA: TGCGCCAGCAGCATAGACATCTTCCCCACAGATACGCAGTATTTT.